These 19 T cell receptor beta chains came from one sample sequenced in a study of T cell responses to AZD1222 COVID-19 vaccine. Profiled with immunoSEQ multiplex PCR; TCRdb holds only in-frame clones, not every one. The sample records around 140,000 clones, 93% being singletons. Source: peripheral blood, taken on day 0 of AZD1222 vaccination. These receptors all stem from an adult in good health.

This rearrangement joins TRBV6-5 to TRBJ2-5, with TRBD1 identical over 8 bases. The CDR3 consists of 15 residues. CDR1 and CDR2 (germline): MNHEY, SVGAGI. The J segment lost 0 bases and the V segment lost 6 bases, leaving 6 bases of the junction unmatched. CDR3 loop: CASRQTGDYQETQYF. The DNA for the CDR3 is TGTGCCAGCAGACAGACAGGGGATTACCAAGAGACCCAGTACTTC.

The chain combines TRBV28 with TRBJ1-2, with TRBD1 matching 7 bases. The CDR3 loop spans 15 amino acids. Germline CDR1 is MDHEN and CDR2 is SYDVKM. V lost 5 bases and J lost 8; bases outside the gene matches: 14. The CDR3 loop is CASSHSSTGLDGYTF. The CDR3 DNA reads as TGTGCCAGCAGTCATAGCTCGACAGGGCTTGACGGCTACACCTTC.

The CDR3: CASSFIGGMGKNIQYF. The DNA for the CDR3 is TGTGCCAGCAGTTTTATCGGGGGCATGGGGAAAAACATTCAGTACTTC. This chain joins TRBV6-5 and TRBJ2-4; D may match TRBD1 or TRBD2 (6 bases each). The germline V gene has CDR1 MNHEY and CDR2 SVGAGI. This CDR3 region has 16 residues. With 4 bases removed from V and 4 bases from J, the gap between germline ends came to 17 bases.

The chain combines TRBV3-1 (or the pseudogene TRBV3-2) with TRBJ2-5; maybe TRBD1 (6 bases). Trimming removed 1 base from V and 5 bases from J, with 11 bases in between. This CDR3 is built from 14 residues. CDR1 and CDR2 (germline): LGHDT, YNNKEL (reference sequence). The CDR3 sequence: CASSQVTRGETQYF. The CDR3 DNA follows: TGTGCCAGCAGCCAAGTCACCAGGGGTGAGACCCAGTACTTC.

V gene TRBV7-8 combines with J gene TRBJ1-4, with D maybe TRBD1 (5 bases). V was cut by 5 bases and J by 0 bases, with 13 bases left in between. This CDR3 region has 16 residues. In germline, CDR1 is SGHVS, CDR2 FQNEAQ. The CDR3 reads CASSPTTEATNEKLFF. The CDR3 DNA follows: TGTGCCAGCAGCCCGACGACAGAAGCAACTAATGAAAAACTGTTTTTT. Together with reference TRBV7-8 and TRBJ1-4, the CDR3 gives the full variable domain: GAGVSQSPRYKVAKRGQDVALRCDPISGHVSLFWYQQALGQGPEFLTYFQNEAQLDKSGLPSDRFFAERPEGSVSTLKIQRTQQEDSAVYLCASSPTTEATNEKLFFGSGTQLSVL.

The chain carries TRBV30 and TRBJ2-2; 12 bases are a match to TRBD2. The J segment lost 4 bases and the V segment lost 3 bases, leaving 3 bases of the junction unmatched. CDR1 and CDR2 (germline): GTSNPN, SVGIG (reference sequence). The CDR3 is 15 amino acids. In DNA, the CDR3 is TGTGCCTGGAGGAGACTAGCGGGAGTCACCGGGGAGCTGTTTTTT. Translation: CAWRRLAGVTGELFF.

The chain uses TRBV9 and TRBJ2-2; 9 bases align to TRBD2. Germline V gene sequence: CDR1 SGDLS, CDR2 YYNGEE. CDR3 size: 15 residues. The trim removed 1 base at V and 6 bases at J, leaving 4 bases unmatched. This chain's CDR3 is CASSVTSGLSGELFF. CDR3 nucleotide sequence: TGTGCCAGCAGCGTAACTAGCGGGCTTTCCGGGGAGCTGTTTTTT.

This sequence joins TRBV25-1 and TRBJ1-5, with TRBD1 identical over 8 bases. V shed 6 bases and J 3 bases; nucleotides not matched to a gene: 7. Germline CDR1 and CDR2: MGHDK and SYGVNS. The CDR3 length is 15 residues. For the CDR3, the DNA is TGTGCCAGCAGCCTCGGGACAGGCCTCAATCAGCCCCAGCATTTT. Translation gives CASSLGTGLNQPQHF.

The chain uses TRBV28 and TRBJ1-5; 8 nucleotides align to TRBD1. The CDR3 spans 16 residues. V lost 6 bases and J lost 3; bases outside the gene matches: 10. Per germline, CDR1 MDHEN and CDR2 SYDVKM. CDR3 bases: TGTGCCAGCAGGGTATCGGGGACAGGTGACAATCAGCCCCAGCATTTT. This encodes CASRVSGTGDNQPQHF. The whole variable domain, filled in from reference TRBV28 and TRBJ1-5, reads DVKVTQSSRYLVKRTGEKVFLECVQDMDHENMFWYRQDPGLGLRLIYFSYDVKMKEKGDIPEGYSVSREKKERFSLILESASTNQTSMYLCASRVSGTGDNQPQHFGDGTRLSIL.

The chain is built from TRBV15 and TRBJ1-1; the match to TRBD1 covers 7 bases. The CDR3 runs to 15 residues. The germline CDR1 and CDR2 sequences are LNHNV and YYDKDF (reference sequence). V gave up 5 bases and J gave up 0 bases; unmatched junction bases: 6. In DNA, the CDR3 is TGTGCCACCAGCTTCCGGACAGGAGTGAACACTGAAGCTTTCTTT. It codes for CATSFRTGVNTEAFF.

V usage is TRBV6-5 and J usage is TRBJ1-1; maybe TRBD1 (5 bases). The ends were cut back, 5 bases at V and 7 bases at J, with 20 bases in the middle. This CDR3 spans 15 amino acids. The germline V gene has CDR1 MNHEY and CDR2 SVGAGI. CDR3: CASSPWGRNLGEAFF. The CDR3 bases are TGTGCCAGCAGTCCATGGGGACGGAACCTGGGTGAAGCTTTCTTT.

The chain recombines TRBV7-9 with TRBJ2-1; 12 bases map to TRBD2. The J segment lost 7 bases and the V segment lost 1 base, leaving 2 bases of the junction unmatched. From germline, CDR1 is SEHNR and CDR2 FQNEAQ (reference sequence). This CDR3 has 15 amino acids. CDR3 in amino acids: CASSLGTSGTNEQFF. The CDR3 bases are TGTGCCAGCAGCTTAGGGACTAGCGGGACTAATGAGCAGTTCTTC. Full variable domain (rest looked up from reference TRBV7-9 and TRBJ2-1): DTGVSQNPRHKITKRGQNVTFRCDPISEHNRLYWYRQTLGQGPEFLTYFQNEAQLEKSRLLSDRFSAERPKGSFSTLEIQRTEQGDSAMYLCASSLGTSGTNEQFFGPGTRLTVL.

CDR3 DNA sequence: TGTGCCAGTAGTATTACCCTAGCGGGCCTACACAATGAGCAGTTCTTC. Translated: CASSITLAGLHNEQFF. This sequence joins TRBV19 and TRBJ2-1, with TRBD2 matching over 8 bases. This CDR3 spans 16 amino acids. Germline CDR1 is LNHDA and CDR2 is SQIVND (reference sequence). V trimming: 3 bases; J trimming: 5 bases; junction bases outside the gene matches: 9. The complete variable domain, with remaining parts taken from reference TRBV19 and TRBJ2-1, reads DGGITQSPKYLFRKEGQNVTLSCEQNLNHDAMYWYRQDPGQGLRLIYYSQIVNDFQKGDIAEGYSVSREKKESFPLTVTSAQKNPTAFYLCASSITLAGLHNEQFFGPGTRLTVL.

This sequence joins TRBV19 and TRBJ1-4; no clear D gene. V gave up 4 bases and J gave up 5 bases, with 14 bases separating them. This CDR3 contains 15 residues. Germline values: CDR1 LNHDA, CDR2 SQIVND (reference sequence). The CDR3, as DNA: TGTGCCAGTAGTACTTTTGAAGGACTAAATGAAAAACTGTTTTTT. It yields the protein CASSTFEGLNEKLFF.

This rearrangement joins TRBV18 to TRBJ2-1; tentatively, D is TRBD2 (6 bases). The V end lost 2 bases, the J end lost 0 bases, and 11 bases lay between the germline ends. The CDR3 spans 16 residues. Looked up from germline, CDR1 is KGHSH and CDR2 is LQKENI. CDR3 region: CASSPVAGSSYNEQFF. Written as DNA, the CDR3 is TGTGCCAGCTCACCAGTGGCGGGAAGCTCCTACAATGAGCAGTTCTTC.

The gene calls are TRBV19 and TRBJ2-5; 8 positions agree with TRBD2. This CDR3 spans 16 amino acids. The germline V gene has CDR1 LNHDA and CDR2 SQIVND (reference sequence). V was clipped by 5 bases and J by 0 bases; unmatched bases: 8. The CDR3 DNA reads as TGTGCCAGTAGTCTGAGTTTTAGCGGGGACCAAGAGACCCAGTACTTC. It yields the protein CASSLSFSGDQETQYF.

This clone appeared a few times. The CDR3 DNA sequence: TGTGCCAGCAGCTTAAACAGGGTAGGGCGCTACGAGCAGTACTTC. It codes for CASSLNRVGRYEQYF. This rearrangement joins TRBV7-3 to TRBJ2-7; a possible D gene is TRBD1 (6 bases). Germline CDR1 and CDR2: SGHTA and FQGTGA. Trimming removed 1 base at V and 3 bases at J, with 13 bases between. The CDR3 contains 15 residues.

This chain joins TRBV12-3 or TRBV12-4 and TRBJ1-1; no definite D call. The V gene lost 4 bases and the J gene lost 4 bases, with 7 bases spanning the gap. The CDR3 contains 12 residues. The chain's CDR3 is CASSSGRTEAFF. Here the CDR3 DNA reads TGTGCCAGCAGTTCTGGTCGCACTGAAGCTTTCTTT.

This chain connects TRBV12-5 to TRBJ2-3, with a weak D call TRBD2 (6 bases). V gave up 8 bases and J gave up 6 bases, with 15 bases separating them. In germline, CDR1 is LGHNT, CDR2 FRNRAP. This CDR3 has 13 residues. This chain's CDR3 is CASHDGGGDTQYF. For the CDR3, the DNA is TGTGCTAGTCATGACGGGGGTGGCGATACGCAGTATTTT. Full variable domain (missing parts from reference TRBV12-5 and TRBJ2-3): DARVTQTPRHKVTEMGQEVTMRCQPILGHNTVFWYRQTMMQGLELLAYFRNRAPLDDSGMPKDRFSAEMPDATLATLKIQPSEPRDSAVYFCASHDGGGDTQYFGPGTRLTVL.